This TCR beta chain came from a study of breast tumors, draining lymph nodes, adjacent tissues. Broader study findings: Compared with lymph nodes, tumors were less diverse; compared with nontumor tissue, more. Tumor and nontumor repertoires were significantly more similar in luminal-like than in basal-like breast cancer.

Germline assignment: CDR1 SNHLY and CDR2 FYNNEI. Trimming cost V 8 bases and J 5 bases; bases outside gene matches: 6. CDR3 length: 13 amino acids. TCRdb redid the calling of the multiplex PCR reads with MiXCR, one entry per CDR3 protein. The sample shows some 130,000 distinct CDR3 sequences, 15% to 20% of them seen only once. Breast cancer patients provided tissue from their axillary draining lymph nodes. This clonotype was seen many times. No antigen is known for it. This rearrangement joins TRBV2 to TRBJ2-5; 9 bases match TRBD1. The clonotype originates from a female donor with breast cancer. Some clones in this sample may be carry-over from other donors' samples. The sample taken for sequencing was axillary lymph node tissue. The CDR3 region has the DNA TGTGCCAGCCAGGGACAGGGCCACGAGACCCAGTACTTC. Its translation: CASQGQGHETQYF.